The 18 T cell receptor beta chains presented below share a single source sample, sequenced in a study of B cell selection in AIRE deficiency. Sorting defined conventional CD4 T cells as CD4+CD127+. Profiled with immunoSEQ multiplex PCR; TCRdb holds only in-frame clones, not every one. This table has 20,000 to 25,000 clones, 95% to 98% appearing once. What was sequenced was conventional CD4+ T cells sorted from PBMCs. These receptors were taken from a human donor with AIRE deficiency.

In this sample, this clone turned up once. The chain combines TRBV2 with TRBJ1-2, with a tentative D call TRBD1 (5 bases). Trimming shortened V by 3 bases and J by 8 bases, and 10 bases separated the two germline ends. This CDR3 is 12 amino acids long. The germline V gene encodes CDR1 SNHLY and CDR2 FYNNEI. The CDR3 sequence is CASSEGGHGYTF. The DNA for the CDR3 is TGTGCCAGCAGTGAGGGGGGTCACGGCTACACCTTC.

Remarks on this clone: A junction boundary mismatches the germline segment, possibly from a read error. The chain employs TRBV7-7 and TRBJ2-5; TRBD2 might be the D (5 bases). In germline, CDR1 is SSHAT, CDR2 FNYEAQ (reference sequence). The CDR3 is made up of 15 amino acids. CDR3 sequence (DNA): TGTGCTAGCAGCACCGGAGGTGGGGTTGGGGAGACCCAGTACTTC. Its protein is CASSTGGGVGETQYF.

The chain employs TRBV7-9 and TRBJ2-7; 8 bases are a match to TRBD2. The CDR3 runs to 16 residues. With 2 bases clipped from V and 7 bases from J, the junction kept 13 bases outside the gene matches. Germline V gene sequence: CDR1 SEHNR, CDR2 FQNEAQ (reference sequence). CDR3 amino acids: CASSLTEIAGSSEQYF. The DNA for the CDR3 is TGTGCCAGCAGCTTAACGGAAATAGCGGGATCGTCGGAGCAGTACTTC.

This rearrangement joins TRBV19 to TRBJ2-5, with D uncertain. Between the trimmed V and J ends, which lost 6 bases and 1 base, there was a span of 9 bases. The CDR3 covers 13 residues. Germline CDR1 is LNHDA and CDR2 is SQIVND (reference sequence). CDR3 amino acids: CASRPTGQETQYF. The CDR3 bases are TGTGCCAGTAGGCCGACTGGCCAAGAGACCCAGTACTTC.

The V call is TRBV28, the J call TRBJ1-1; D not resolved. V was trimmed by 3 bases and J by 4 bases, leaving 9 bases between them. CDR1 MDHEN and CDR2 SYDVKM come from the germline V gene. This CDR3 comprises 13 residues. The CDR3 here is CASSFPDTTEAFF. DNA of the CDR3: TGTGCCAGCAGTTTCCCCGACACCACTGAAGCTTTCTTT. Full variable domain (outside the CDR3, taken from reference TRBV28 and TRBJ1-1): DVKVTQSSRYLVKRTGEKVFLECVQDMDHENMFWYRQDPGLGLRLIYFSYDVKMKEKGDIPEGYSVSREKKERFSLILESASTNQTSMYLCASSFPDTTEAFFGQGTRLTVV.

CDR3 region: CASSQDLLRPYNEQFF. The CDR3 bases are TGTGCCAGCAGCCAAGACCTCCTGCGGCCCTACAATGAGCAGTTCTTC. The chain combines TRBV4-2 with TRBJ2-1, with D hard to call. This CDR3 has 16 residues. V lost 0 bases to trimming and J lost 2 bases, with 11 bases between them. Looked up from germline, CDR1 is LGHNA and CDR2 is YNFKEQ.

The rearrangement links TRBV28 to TRBJ1-2; the match to TRBD1 covers 7 bases. Germline CDR1 is MDHEN and CDR2 is SYDVKM. V trimming: 7 bases; J trimming: 3 bases; junction bases outside the gene matches: 5. This CDR3 region has 13 residues. The CDR3 protein is CASTPTGDYGYTF. CDR3 DNA: TGTGCCAGCACCCCCACAGGGGACTATGGCTACACCTTC.

This sequence joins TRBV7-2 and TRBJ1-4; D possibly corresponds to TRBD1 (6 bases). From germline, CDR1 is SGHTA and CDR2 FQGNSA. This CDR3 region has 15 residues. The germline V and J ends were trimmed by 1 base and 0 bases, with 6 bases remaining between them. Here the CDR3 reads CASSLGTATNEKLFF. CDR3 coding DNA: TGTGCCAGCAGCTTAGGGACAGCAACTAATGAAAAACTGTTTTTT.

V is TRBV19 and J is TRBJ1-3; D is unresolved. This CDR3 has 13 amino acids. Trimming took 5 bases from V and 1 from J, leaving 6 bases between them. The V gene's germline CDR1 is LNHDA and CDR2 SQIVND (reference sequence). The DNA of the CDR3 is TGTGCCAGTAGTGTAGGGTCTGGAAACACCATATATTTT. Protein: CASSVGSGNTIYF. The full variable domain, rest sourced from reference TRBV19 and TRBJ1-3, is DGGITQSPKYLFRKEGQNVTLSCEQNLNHDAMYWYRQDPGQGLRLIYYSQIVNDFQKGDIAEGYSVSREKKESFPLTVTSAQKNPTAFYLCASSVGSGNTIYFGEGSWLTVV.

This chain joins TRBV11-2 and TRBJ2-5, with D tentatively TRBD1 or TRBD2 (6 bases each). CDR3 length: 12 amino acids. Per the germline V gene, CDR1 is SGHAT and CDR2 is FQNNGV. Trimming removed 8 bases at V and 3 bases at J, with 10 bases between. The CDR3, as DNA: TGTGCCAGCGGGGGGCTAAAAGAGACCCAGTACTTC. This translates into CASGGLKETQYF.

The chain has TRBV5-8 and TRBJ1-2, with 11 bases lining up with TRBD1. The CDR3 sequence is 16 residues long. With 0 bases clipped from V and 5 bases from J, the junction kept 6 bases outside the gene matches. CDR1 is SGHTS and CDR2 is YDEGEE in the germline V gene. The DNA of the CDR3 is TGTGCCAGCAGCTTGGTGGGACAGGGGGGAGCATATGGCTACACCTTC. This codes for CASSLVGQGGAYGYTF.

The chain joins TRBV5-8 to TRBJ1-5; no clear D. This CDR3 region has 14 residues. The germline CDR1 and CDR2 sequences are SGHTS and YDEGEE. V was cut by 0 bases and J by 1 base, with 5 bases left in between. The CDR3 region has the DNA TGTGCCAGCAGCTTGGTCCGGAGCAATCAGCCCCAGCATTTT. Translating gives CASSLVRSNQPQHF.

The chain carries TRBV19 and TRBJ2-1; D gene uncertain. CDR1 LNHDA and CDR2 SQIVND come from the germline V gene (reference sequence). The CDR3 sequence is 14 residues long. Trimming cost V 6 bases and J 0 bases, with 9 bases left between them. The CDR3 reads CASRKAPSYNEQFF. The CDR3 coding sequence is TGTGCCAGTAGAAAGGCACCCTCCTACAATGAGCAGTTCTTC.

The V gene is TRBV5-4, the J gene TRBJ2-7; 9 positions match TRBD1. There are 15 residues in the CDR3. J was trimmed by 4 bases and V by 4 bases; bases with no gene match: 9. CDR1 is SGHNT, CDR2 YYREEE, per germline (reference sequence). The CDR3 spells CASSPPGQGQYEQYF. For the CDR3, the DNA is TGTGCCAGCAGCCCCCCGGGACAGGGCCAATACGAGCAGTACTTC.

The chain carries TRBV28 and TRBJ1-6; no definite D call. The CDR3 totals 13 residues. V gave up 0 bases and J gave up 13 bases, with 10 bases separating them. From germline, CDR1 is MDHEN and CDR2 SYDVKM. The CDR3 DNA sequence: TGTGCCAGCAGTTTATGGCCAGGTGCGCCCCTCCACTTT. Amino acid sequence: CASSLWPGAPLHF. The full variable domain, completed using reference TRBV28 and TRBJ1-6, is DVKVTQSSRYLVKRTGEKVFLECVQDMDHENMFWYRQDPGLGLRLIYFSYDVKMKEKGDIPEGYSVSREKKERFSLILESASTNQTSMYLCASSLWPGAPLHFGNGTRLTVT.

The J gene is TRBJ2-3, the V gene TRBV5-1; unclear D gene. The ends were cut back, 4 bases at V and 0 bases at J, with 12 bases in the middle. The germline gives CDR1 SGHRS, CDR2 YFSETQ. The CDR3 is made up of 15 amino acids. CDR3 bases: TGCGCCAGCAGCCAATTTGACACTAGCACAGATACGCAGTATTTT. Protein sequence: CASSQFDTSTDTQYF.

This clone has only one observation. This CDR3 reads CASSPAVAGGVVAKNIQYF. The CDR3 bases are TGTGCCAGCTCACCAGCGGTAGCGGGAGGTGTGGTAGCCAAAAACATTCAGTACTTC. The chain carries TRBV18 and TRBJ2-4; TRBD2 matches at 10 bases. Germline CDR1 reads KGHSH; CDR2 reads LQKENI. With 2 bases clipped from V and 0 bases from J, the junction kept 10 bases outside the gene matches. The CDR3 runs 19 residues.

For the CDR3, the DNA is TGTGCCACCAGCAGAGGAGGGGGCGGATCGGGATCTTTTCTAGGCGAGCAGTACTTC. It codes for CATSRGGGGSGSFLGEQYF. This rearrangement joins TRBV15 to TRBJ2-7; 7 bases line up with TRBD1. Germline V lookup: CDR1 LNHNV, CDR2 YYDKDF (reference sequence). Losses at the gene ends were 1 base for V and 6 bases for J; bases not matched to a gene: 21. The CDR3 has 19 amino acids.